This T cell receptor (beta chain) was sequenced during a study of cytomegalovirus exposure and HLA in healthy donors. As to this clone: Its antigen is not known.

The study, taken as a whole, reports: Later analysis identified a missense DCLRE1C variant that was linked to TCR beta V- and J-gene trimming. It was 150 to 200 TCR beta chains that were listed as cytomegalovirus-associated.

Trimming took 3 bases from V and 9 from J, leaving 16 bases between them. The CDR3 sequence is 15 residues long. Germline V gene sequence: CDR1 SGDLS, CDR2 YYNGEE. The study ran its PCR with 60 Vbeta and 13 Jbeta primers. As handled by the study authors: Unique TCR beta chains numbered 60 million to 100 million in a later analysis, with roughly 11 million shared. Some clones are missing from TCRdb's copy, which holds only in-frame ones; the method was immunoSEQ multiplex PCR. For V, J and clone size, that table is used; D and trimming come from the DNA. The sample contains about 160,000 clones, 80% of which appear only once. Every donor was a healthy person donating bone marrow.

Sequencing was performed on PBMCs. V usage is TRBV9 and J usage is TRBJ1-6, with D possibly TRBD1 on 6 matching bases. This receptor was identified in a man aged 25 to 45 in good health and CMV-seronegative. This CDR3 reads CASSAVRGSGSPLHF. The CDR3 nucleotides read TGTGCCAGCAGCGCTGTCAGGGGAAGCGGTTCACCCCTCCACTTT.